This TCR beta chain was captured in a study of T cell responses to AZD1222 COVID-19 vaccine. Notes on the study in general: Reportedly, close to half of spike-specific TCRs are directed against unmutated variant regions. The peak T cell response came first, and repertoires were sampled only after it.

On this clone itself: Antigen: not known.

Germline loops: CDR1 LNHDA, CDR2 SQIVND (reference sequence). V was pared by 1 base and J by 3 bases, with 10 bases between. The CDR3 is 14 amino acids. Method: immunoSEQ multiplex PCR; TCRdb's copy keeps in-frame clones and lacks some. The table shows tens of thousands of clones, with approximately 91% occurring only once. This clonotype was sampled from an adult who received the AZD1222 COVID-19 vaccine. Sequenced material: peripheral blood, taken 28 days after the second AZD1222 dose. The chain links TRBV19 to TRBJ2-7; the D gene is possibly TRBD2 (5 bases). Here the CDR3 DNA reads TGTGCCAGTAGTATAGGAGGGCCCCGCTACGAGCAGTACTTC. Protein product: CASSIGGPRYEQYF.